The entry that follows covers one T cell receptor beta chain sequence. V was trimmed by 1 base and J by 1 base, leaving 16 bases between them. The CDR3 length is 17 residues. From germline, CDR1 is PRHDT and CDR2 FYEKMQ (reference sequence). Using immunoSEQ multiplex PCR, the repertoire was profiled, and TCRdb retains in-frame clones only, with some absent. Among some 95,000 clones listed, 79% were seen once. This specimen belongs to a study of control samples from healthy donors and cancer patients. This rearrangement joins TRBV13 to TRBJ1-1; D gene unclear. Sequences were obtained from blood. The receptor was isolated from a woman aged 30 to 39 in good health. DNA for the CDR3: TGTGCCAGCAGCTTAGAGGTGATTTGGCACCGGAACACTGAAGCTTTCTTT. Translation gives CASSLEVIWHRNTEAFF.